This T cell receptor (beta chain) is from a study of shared clonotypes between healthy human individuals. The data were produced by immunoSEQ multiplex PCR, yet TCRdb's version contains in-frame clones alone and is incomplete. Of more than 400,000 clones listed, 70% to 85% are singletons. Germline CDR1 MDHEN, CDR2 SYDVKM. The CDR3 has 11 residues. Trimming took 8 bases from V and 16 from J, leaving 15 bases between them. V and J are TRBV28 and TRBJ1-6; D remains unclear. This TCR was recovered from a woman aged 40 to 50 in good health. Some clones in this sample may be carry-over from other donors' samples. The specimen sequenced was PBMCs. This CDR3 reads CASGPSGLLHF. CDR3 nucleotide sequence: TGTGCCAGCGGTCCGTCCGGACTTCTCCACTTT.